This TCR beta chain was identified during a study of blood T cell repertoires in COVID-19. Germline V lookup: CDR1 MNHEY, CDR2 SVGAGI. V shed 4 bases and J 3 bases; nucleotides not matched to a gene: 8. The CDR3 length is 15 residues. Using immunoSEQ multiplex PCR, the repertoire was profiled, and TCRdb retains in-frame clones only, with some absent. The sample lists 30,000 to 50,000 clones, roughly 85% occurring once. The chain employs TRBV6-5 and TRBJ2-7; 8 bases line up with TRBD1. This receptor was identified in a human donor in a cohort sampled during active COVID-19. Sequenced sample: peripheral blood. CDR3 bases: TGTGCCAGCAGTTCATCCTGGACAGGGTTCTACGAGCAGTACTTC. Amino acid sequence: CASSSSWTGFYEQYF.